These 2 T cell receptor beta chains share one sample of origin, sequenced in a study of blood T cell repertoires in COVID-19. Sequenced by immunoSEQ multiplex PCR; TCRdb stores in-frame clones only, minus some. The sample holds 80,000 to 95,000 clones; nearly 90% are singletons and the top ten take about 6.7%. The sequencing sample was made of peripheral blood. The source is a man in his 70s with acute or convalescent COVID-19.

The chain carries TRBV6-7 and TRBJ2-1; TRBD2 matches 10 bases. TRBV6-7 counts as an open reading frame of uncertain function. V lost 0 bases and J lost 9; bases outside the gene matches: 5. This CDR3 spans 15 amino acids. The CDR3 loop is CASSYSGLARGEQFF. As DNA, the CDR3 is TGTGCCAGCAGTTACTCGGGACTAGCGAGGGGTGAGCAGTTCTTC.

The chain carries TRBV3-1 (or the pseudogene TRBV3-2) and TRBJ2-2; TRBD1 matches at 9 bases. Trimming cost V 1 base and J 6 bases; bases outside gene matches: 0. This CDR3 has 14 amino acids. Per germline, CDR1 LGHDT and CDR2 YNNKEL (reference sequence). The CDR3 DNA is TGTGCCAGCAGCCAAGGACAGGGGGCCGGGGAGCTGTTTTTT. Translated: CASSQGQGAGELFF.